What follows are 12 T cell receptor beta chains derived from one specimen sequenced in a study of T cell repertoires in cytomegalovirus infection. Via MiXCR, TCRdb re-called the reads, giving one row per CDR3 protein. The table shows almost 550,000 distinct CDR3 sequences, with approximately 15% occurring only once. Sequencing was performed on CD8+ T cells from PBMCs. Receptors originate from a human donor in good health (CMV status not recorded). Some clones in this sample may be carry-over from other donors' samples.

This clonotype occurred many times. The CDR3 is CASSPTGMETQYF. The CDR3 DNA reads as TGTGCCAGCAGTCCTACAGGGATGGAGACCCAGTACTTC. The chain uses TRBV28 and TRBJ2-5, with D perhaps TRBD1 (6 bases). V was pared by 5 bases and J by 5 bases, with 12 bases between. CDR1 is MDHEN and CDR2 is SYDVKM in the germline V gene. CDR3 length: 13 amino acids.

This clonotype was counted a few times. This rearrangement joins TRBV20-1 to TRBJ2-7; tentatively, D is TRBD1 or TRBD2 (5 bases each). The CDR3 consists of 12 residues. Germline-derived CDR1 and CDR2 are DFQATT and SNEGSKA (reference sequence). V lost 6 bases to trimming and J lost 7 bases, with 16 bases between them. In DNA, the CDR3 is TGCAGTGCCTGGCGGGCCCCAGGGGAGCAGTACTTC. It translates to CSAWRAPGEQYF.

The V gene is TRBV6-5, the J gene TRBJ1-2; 9 bases are shared with TRBD1. The V gene's germline CDR1 is MNHEY and CDR2 SVGAGI. Unmatched junction bases numbered 9, after V lost 5 bases and J lost 5 bases. CDR3 size: 15 residues. CDR3 DNA: TGTGCCAGCAGTCCCGGGACAGGGTGGTTGTATGGCTACACCTTC. The encoded protein is CASSPGTGWLYGYTF.

This clonotype was seen at least ten times. The genes are TRBV2 and TRBJ2-3; 9 bases align to TRBD1. V shed 9 bases and J 4 bases; nucleotides not matched to a gene: 5. The germline V gene encodes CDR1 SNHLY and CDR2 FYNNEI. The CDR3 length is 13 residues. CDR3 protein: CARDRGVADTQYF. CDR3 DNA sequence: TGTGCCAGAGACAGGGGGGTAGCAGATACGCAGTATTTT.

The rearrangement links TRBV5-1 to TRBJ1-6, with D hard to call. CDR3 size: 14 residues. V was pared by 5 bases and J by 1 base, with 7 bases between. The V gene's germline CDR1 is SGHRS and CDR2 YFSETQ. The CDR3 nucleotides are TGCGCCAGCAGAGGAGGATCCTATAATTCACCCCTCCACTTT. Its protein product is CASRGGSYNSPLHF.

The chain has TRBV20-1 and TRBJ1-5; D is possibly TRBD1 (6 bases). Between the trimmed V and J ends, which lost 3 bases and 0 bases, there was a span of 27 bases. The germline gives CDR1 DFQATT, CDR2 SNEGSKA (reference sequence). The CDR3 totals 20 residues. The DNA for the CDR3 is TGCAGTGCTAGTGGCAGGGGTGGGGGGAGGGGGTCATATAGCAATCAGCCCCAGCATTTT. Translating it yields CSASGRGGGRGSYSNQPQHF.

This clonotype has at least ten counts. V is TRBV7-6 and J is TRBJ1-1; a possible D gene is TRBD1 (5 bases). V lost 3 bases, J lost 7 bases, and 18 bases lay in between. The CDR3 extends over 15 amino acids. Germline values: CDR1 SGHVS, CDR2 FNYEAQ. The CDR3 is CASSFSGQGLSEAFF. The CDR3 DNA reads TGTGCCAGCAGCTTTAGTGGGCAGGGTTTGAGTGAAGCTTTCTTT. Filled out from reference TRBV7-6 and TRBJ1-1, the complete variable domain reads GAGVSQSPRYKVTKRGQDVALRCDPISGHVSLYWYRQALGQGPEFLTYFNYEAQQDKSGLPNDRFSAERPEGSISTLTIQRTEQRDSAMYRCASSFSGQGLSEAFFGQGTRLTVV.

This clonotype was seen a handful of times. The chain combines TRBV27 with TRBJ2-3; 7 nucleotides match TRBD2. This CDR3 comprises 15 residues. J gave up 3 bases and V 5 bases, and 8 bases lay outside the gene matches. In germline, CDR1 is MNHEY, CDR2 SMNVEV (reference sequence). CDR3 in DNA: TGTGCCAGCAGTCCCCTAGACGGGAGGACAGATACGCAGTATTTT. Its protein is CASSPLDGRTDTQYF.

This clonotype was picked up a small number of times. The chain joins TRBV5-1 to TRBJ2-7, with D perhaps TRBD2 (6 bases). CDR1 is SGHRS, CDR2 YFSETQ, per germline. The CDR3 is 15 amino acids. V shed 4 bases and J shed 2 bases, with 16 bases lying between them. The CDR3 protein is CASSPRDLKTYEQYF. In nucleotides, the CDR3 is TGCGCCAGCAGCCCCCGGGACTTGAAAACCTACGAGCAGTACTTC.

This clonotype came up a few times. The chain combines TRBV27 with TRBJ2-1, with unresolved D. Trimming stripped 5 bases from V and 4 bases from J, with 12 bases between. Germline CDR1 is MNHEY and CDR2 is SMNVEV (reference sequence). This CDR3 is 14 amino acids long. Written as DNA, the CDR3 is TGTGCCAGCAGTCCCCCCCGCAGGTACAATGAGCAGTTCTTC. This sequence encodes CASSPPRRYNEQFF.

Ten or more counts support this clonotype. V usage is TRBV10-3 and J usage is TRBJ2-5; D may be TRBD2 (5 bases). This CDR3 has 13 residues. V shed 3 bases and J shed 5 bases, with 10 bases lying between them. CDR1 is ENHRY, CDR2 SYGVKD, per germline. As DNA, the CDR3 is TGTGCCATCAGTGAAGGAGGCCGCGAGACCCAGTACTTC. This gives the protein CAISEGGRETQYF.

This clonotype appeared many times. The V call is TRBV7-9, the J call TRBJ2-3; a possible D gene is TRBD1 (6 bases). Trimming pared 4 bases from V and 0 bases from J, leaving 17 bases between. The CDR3 loop spans 17 amino acids. Germline V gene lookup returns CDR1 SEHNR and CDR2 FQNEAQ (reference sequence). CDR3 region: CASSYPTDRSSTDTQYF. In DNA, the CDR3 is TGTGCCAGCAGCTACCCGACGGACAGATCTAGCACAGATACGCAGTATTTT.